The present T cell receptor (beta chain) was sequenced within a study of post-analysis software for immune sequencing data. Points from the study as a whole: Compared with controls, patients had more of five or six TRBV segments, including TRBV5-6, TRBV5-1 and TRBV20-1.

The TCR beta cDNA libraries contained unique molecular identifiers. When about 1 to 11 million T cells were used, they gave hundreds of thousands of cDNA molecules. TCRdb passed the PCR reads through MiXCR, listing each CDR3 protein once. The table lists 550,000 to 700,000 distinct CDR3 sequences, roughly 46% of them singletons. The V end lost 0 bases, the J end lost 2 bases, and 22 bases lay between the germline ends. This CDR3 is 19 amino acids long. Germline assignment: CDR1 SGDLS and CDR2 YYNGEE. This clonotype has a single count. Its antigen is unidentified. The chain employs TRBV9 and TRBJ2-3; tentatively, D is TRBD2 (6 bases). The clonotype comes from a girl aged 10 to 17 with multiple sclerosis. The specimen was blood. The CDR3 spells CASSVGTGVPRRPTDTQYF. CDR3 nucleotides: TGTGCCAGCAGCGTAGGAACGGGAGTCCCCCGTCGACCCACAGATACGCAGTATTTT.